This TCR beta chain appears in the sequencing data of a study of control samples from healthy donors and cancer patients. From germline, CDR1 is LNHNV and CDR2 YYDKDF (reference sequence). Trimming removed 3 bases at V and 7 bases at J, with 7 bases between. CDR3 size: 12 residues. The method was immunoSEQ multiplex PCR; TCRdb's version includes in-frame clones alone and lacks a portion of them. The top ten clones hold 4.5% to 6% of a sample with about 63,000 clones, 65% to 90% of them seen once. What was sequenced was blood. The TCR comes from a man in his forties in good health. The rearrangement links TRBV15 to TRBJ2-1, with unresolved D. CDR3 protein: CATSRTVNEQFF. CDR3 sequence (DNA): TGTGCCACCAGCAGGACTGTGAATGAGCAGTTCTTC.